Listed below are T cell receptor beta chains from one sample, sequenced in a study of blood T cell repertoires in COVID-19. Libraries were prepared by immunoSEQ multiplex PCR; TCRdb keeps only in-frame clonotypes and omits some of them. The table shows about 74,000 clones, with around nine tenths occurring only once. The sample was peripheral blood. The receptors originated from a woman aged 80 or older with active or convalescent COVID-19. Both conserved end residues are part of each CDR3. D genes are given only for firm matches. Clone size appears in some rows only: once, few, many, or a class for an expanded clone.

j_gene: TRBJ1-2
abundance: .
d_gene: .
v_gene: TRBV18
CDR3nt: TGTGCCAGCTCACCACCGGGAGGGAATGGCTACACCTTC
CDR3aa: CASSPPGGNGYTF

j_gene: TRBJ1-3
abundance: .
d_gene: .
v_gene: TRBV6-6
CDR3nt: TGTGCCAGCAGTTACTCGATCCCGGGAAGGGGAAACACCATATATTTT
CDR3aa: CASSYSIPGRGNTIYF

j_gene: TRBJ1-2
abundance: .
d_gene: .
v_gene: TRBV7-2
CDR3nt: TGTGCCAGCAGTCAACTAGTACGGGGTAGCTATGGCTACACCTTC
CDR3aa: CASSQLVRGSYGYTF

j_gene: TRBJ1-2
abundance: .
d_gene: TRBD1
v_gene: TRBV7-3
CDR3nt: TGTGCCAGCAGCTTTCCAGGGACAGGGGTTGAGGGCTACACCTTC
CDR3aa: CASSFPGTGVEGYTF

j_gene: TRBJ2-7
abundance: .
d_gene: .
v_gene: TRBV6-5
CDR3nt: TGTGCCAGCAGGGGCATCCCGACCTCCTACGAGCAGTACTTC
CDR3aa: CASRGIPTSYEQYF

j_gene: TRBJ2-1
abundance: .
d_gene: .
v_gene: TRBV7-2
CDR3nt: TGTGCCAGCAGCTTAGCTAGCGGCTACAATGAGCAGTTCTTC
CDR3aa: CASSLASGYNEQFF

j_gene: TRBJ1-2
abundance: .
d_gene: TRBD1
v_gene: TRBV6-5
CDR3nt: TGTGCCAGCAGTCAGGGGGCCTATGGCTACACCTTC
CDR3aa: CASSQGAYGYTF

j_gene: TRBJ2-2
abundance: .
d_gene: .
v_gene: TRBV11-2
CDR3nt: TGTGCCAGCAGACCGGGGGGCCGGGGAACCGGGGAGCTGTTTTTT
CDR3aa: CASRPGGRGTGELFF

j_gene: TRBJ2-6
abundance: .
d_gene: TRBD1
v_gene: TRBV6-2/TRBV6-3
CDR3nt: TGTGCCAGCAGCTCCAGACAGGGCCCAGGTGGGGCCAACGTCCTGACTTTC
CDR3aa: CASSSRQGPGGANVLTF

j_gene: TRBJ1-1
abundance: .
d_gene: .
v_gene: TRBV25-1
CDR3nt: TGTGCCAGTAGGTCACAGGTGAACACTGAAGCTTTCTTT
CDR3aa: CASRSQVNTEAFF

j_gene: TRBJ1-6
abundance: .
d_gene: TRBD1
v_gene: TRBV2
CDR3nt: TGTGCCAGCAGTCCCCGGGACAGCTATTCACCCCTCCACTTT
CDR3aa: CASSPRDSYSPLHF

j_gene: TRBJ1-1
abundance: once
d_gene: .
v_gene: TRBV11-3
CDR3nt: TGTGCCAGCAGCTCCGAGATTGCTGAAGCTTTCTTT
CDR3aa: CASSSEIAEAFF

j_gene: TRBJ2-2
abundance: .
d_gene: TRBD1
v_gene: TRBV18
CDR3nt: TGTGCCAGCTCACGCACCACAGGGGACACCGGGGAGCTGTTTTTT
CDR3aa: CASSRTTGDTGELFF

j_gene: TRBJ2-1
abundance: .
d_gene: .
v_gene: TRBV5-1
CDR3nt: TGCGCCAGCAGCTTGCGGCAGGGGTTCTATGAGCAGTTCTTC
CDR3aa: CASSLRQGFYEQFF

j_gene: TRBJ2-3
abundance: .
d_gene: TRBD2
v_gene: TRBV14
CDR3nt: TGTGCCAGCAGCCCCTCCGGGGGGGGGCCTGTATGGACAGATACGCAGTATTTT
CDR3aa: CASSPSGGGPVWTDTQYF

j_gene: TRBJ2-1
abundance: .
d_gene: .
v_gene: TRBV27
CDR3nt: TGTGCCAGCAGTTTAGGCGGGCCGGGCGGTGAGCAGTTCTTC
CDR3aa: CASSLGGPGGEQFF

j_gene: TRBJ1-1
abundance: .
d_gene: .
v_gene: TRBV7-8
CDR3nt: TGTGCCAGCAGCCCGAGGTTGAACACTGAAGCTTTCTTT
CDR3aa: CASSPRLNTEAFF

j_gene: TRBJ1-2
abundance: .
d_gene: .
v_gene: TRBV28
CDR3nt: TGTGCCAGCACCCGGGGGTACTATGGCTACACCTTC
CDR3aa: CASTRGYYGYTF

j_gene: TRBJ1-1
abundance: .
d_gene: .
v_gene: TRBV7-2
CDR3nt: TGTGCCAGCAGCTCCAGGGGAATGAACACTGAAGCTTTCTTT
CDR3aa: CASSSRGMNTEAFF

j_gene: TRBJ1-5
abundance: .
d_gene: .
v_gene: TRBV12-5
CDR3nt: TGTGCTAGTGCCTCCAGGGGCAGCCAGCCCCAGCATTTT
CDR3aa: CASASRGSQPQHF

j_gene: TRBJ2-1
abundance: .
d_gene: .
v_gene: TRBV9
CDR3nt: TGTGCCAGCAGCAACCCGACAGGTATCAATGAGCAGTTCTTC
CDR3aa: CASSNPTGINEQFF

j_gene: TRBJ2-4
abundance: once
d_gene: TRBD1
v_gene: TRBV13
CDR3nt: TGTGCCAGCAGCCCCCGGGACAGTAACATTCAGTACTTC
CDR3aa: CASSPRDSNIQYF

j_gene: TRBJ1-1
abundance: .
d_gene: .
v_gene: TRBV28
CDR3nt: TGTGCCAGCGGCTCCTGGAGCACTGAAGCTTTCTTT
CDR3aa: CASGSWSTEAFF

j_gene: TRBJ1-1
abundance: .
d_gene: .
v_gene: TRBV5-1
CDR3nt: TGCGCCAGCAGCGTCAACCGGGTCTGGGACACTGAAGCTTTCTTT
CDR3aa: CASSVNRVWDTEAFF

j_gene: TRBJ2-7
abundance: .
d_gene: .
v_gene: TRBV7-2
CDR3nt: TGTGCCAGCAGCTCCGCGGACGAGCAGTACTTC
CDR3aa: CASSSADEQYF

j_gene: TRBJ1-2
abundance: .
d_gene: TRBD1
v_gene: TRBV15
CDR3nt: TGTGCCACCAGCGCCAGACAGGGGGCCTATGGCTACACCTTC
CDR3aa: CATSARQGAYGYTF

j_gene: TRBJ1-6
abundance: .
d_gene: .
v_gene: TRBV12-3/TRBV12-4
CDR3nt: TGTGCCAGCAGTCAGACTTTTGATTCACCCCTCCACTTT
CDR3aa: CASSQTFDSPLHF

j_gene: TRBJ1-1
abundance: .
d_gene: TRBD1
v_gene: TRBV5-1
CDR3nt: TGCGCCAGCAGCTTGCTTGGGACAGGGAACACTGAAGCTTTCTTT
CDR3aa: CASSLLGTGNTEAFF

j_gene: TRBJ2-3
abundance: .
d_gene: .
v_gene: TRBV7-3
CDR3nt: TGTGCCAGCAGCTTAACGGGTTTGAGCGTGGATACGCAGTATTTT
CDR3aa: CASSLTGLSVDTQYF

j_gene: TRBJ1-2
abundance: .
d_gene: .
v_gene: TRBV5-5
CDR3nt: TGTGCCAGCAGCTTGGTAGGGGAAGCTAACTATGGCTACACCTTC
CDR3aa: CASSLVGEANYGYTF

j_gene: TRBJ2-1
abundance: .
d_gene: TRBD1
v_gene: TRBV29-1
CDR3nt: TGCAGCGTCGATCCGGGACAGGCGTACAATGAGCAGTTCTTC
CDR3aa: CSVDPGQAYNEQFF

j_gene: TRBJ1-1
abundance: few
d_gene: .
v_gene: TRBV11-3
CDR3nt: TGTGCCAGCAGCCCCCATCTCGAGACTGAAGCTTTCTTT
CDR3aa: CASSPHLETEAFF

j_gene: TRBJ2-1
abundance: .
d_gene: .
v_gene: TRBV5-4
CDR3nt: TGTGCCAGCCACCTCGGGTCGAGGTCCGGCGATGAGCAGTTCTTC
CDR3aa: CASHLGSRSGDEQFF

j_gene: TRBJ2-7
abundance: .
d_gene: TRBD1
v_gene: TRBV3-1/TRBV3-2
CDR3nt: TGTGCCAGCAGCCAAGTGATACAGGGGTACCCCTACGAGCAGTACTTC
CDR3aa: CASSQVIQGYPYEQYF

j_gene: TRBJ1-6
abundance: .
d_gene: .
v_gene: TRBV11-2
CDR3nt: TGTGCCAGCAGCTATGGGAGCGGCGGTAGCTCACCCCTCCACTTT
CDR3aa: CASSYGSGGSSPLHF

j_gene: TRBJ1-1
abundance: .
d_gene: TRBD1
v_gene: TRBV6-4
CDR3nt: TGTGCCAGCAGTGACCCGACCACAGGGGACACTGAAGCTTTCTTT
CDR3aa: CASSDPTTGDTEAFF

j_gene: TRBJ2-3
abundance: .
d_gene: .
v_gene: TRBV5-4
CDR3nt: TGTGCCAGCAGCTTGGATCAAGGGGTGGCGGATACGCAGTATTTT
CDR3aa: CASSLDQGVADTQYF

j_gene: TRBJ1-1
abundance: .
d_gene: TRBD1
v_gene: TRBV10-3
CDR3nt: TGTGCCATCAGTGTTGGGACAGGGGGCCCGAACACTGAAGCTTTCTTT
CDR3aa: CAISVGTGGPNTEAFF

j_gene: TRBJ1-5
abundance: .
d_gene: .
v_gene: TRBV2
CDR3nt: TGTGCCAGCAGTGAAGGGTTGGGCCCTAGCAATCAGCCCCAGCATTTT
CDR3aa: CASSEGLGPSNQPQHF

j_gene: TRBJ1-4
abundance: .
d_gene: .
v_gene: TRBV2
CDR3nt: TGTGCCAGCAGAGCCGCGGCCGCGACTAATGAAAAACTGTTTTTT
CDR3aa: CASRAAAATNEKLFF